The sample holds many counts of the clone carrying this T cell receptor beta chain. Here immunoSEQ multiplex PCR was the method, and the copy in TCRdb shows in-frame clones only, minus some. The table lists around 130,000 clones, around 92% of them singletons. Germline assignment: CDR1 SEHNR and CDR2 FQNEAQ (reference sequence). Trimming removed 4 bases at V and 7 bases at J, with 14 bases between. This CDR3 contains 13 residues. This record belongs to a study of control samples from healthy donors and cancer patients. Sequences were obtained from PBMCs. The TCR sequence derives from a man aged 50-59 years with head and neck cancer. The chain couples TRBV7-9 to TRBJ2-7; the D gene is possibly TRBD2 (6 bases). The CDR3 sequence is CASSSSTSFEQYF. CDR3 coding DNA: TGTGCCAGCAGCTCGTCGACTAGTTTTGAGCAGTACTTC.